Described below is a single T cell receptor (beta chain) sequence and its context. Trimming pared 3 bases from V and 4 bases from J, leaving 15 bases between. The CDR3 loop spans 15 amino acids. The V gene's germline CDR1 is ENHRY and CDR2 SYGVKD. This entry belongs to a study of blood T cell repertoires in COVID-19. Study overall: Both acute and convalescent COVID-19 samples were obtained from the United States, Italy and Spain.

Authors' data handling: Reference gene primer amplification gave estimated nucleated cell counts. Repertoires were generated with immunoSEQ multiplex PCR, while TCRdb's copy carries only in-frame clones and drops some. V, J and clone size are those of that table, while D and trimming were read from the DNA. Here the sample spans roughly 300,000 clones, more than 75% being singletons. Cohorts were assigned according to the clinical history that participants reported. Symptom resolution, clearance, or two negative PCRs marked the recovered donors of Cohort 3. Sequencing was done on a sample of PBMCs or T cells enriched from blood (not recorded which). This chain uses TRBV10-3 with TRBJ1-2; D gene unclear. This receptor was taken from a woman younger than 45 who had recovered from COVID-19. The CDR3 protein is CAISERRGLLYGYTF. The CDR3 bases are TGTGCCATCAGTGAAAGGCGGGGTTTACTCTATGGCTACACCTTC.